These 21 T cell receptor beta chains were all obtained from the same sample, sequenced in a study of cytomegalovirus exposure and HLA in healthy donors. In the PCR, 60 Vbeta and 13 Jbeta primers were used. Some clones are missing from TCRdb's copy, which holds only in-frame ones; the method was immunoSEQ multiplex PCR. The sample records 130,000 to 150,000 clones, 73% being singletons. The sample was PBMCs. The receptor set was obtained from a woman between 40 and 55 years old in good health and CMV-seronegative.

This clone was seen once. V usage is TRBV9 and J usage is TRBJ2-7; D might be TRBD2 (5 bases). The V gene lost 0 bases and the J gene lost 6 bases, with 10 bases spanning the gap. From germline, CDR1 is SGDLS and CDR2 YYNGEE. The CDR3 contains 13 residues. CDR3 sequence (DNA): TGTGCCAGCAGCGTAGAGTCTCGGGGCGAGCAGTACTTC. It is translated as CASSVESRGEQYF.

V and J are TRBV5-5 and TRBJ2-2, with a tentative D call TRBD1 (6 bases). The germline CDR1 and CDR2 sequences are SGHKS and YYEKEE (reference sequence). The CDR3 runs to 16 residues. V gave up 4 bases and J gave up 2 bases, with 15 bases separating them. DNA of the CDR3: TGTGCCAGCAGCCCATTTCAAGGGGGAAACACCGGGGAGCTGTTTTTT. Protein: CASSPFQGGNTGELFF. Complete variable domain (other parts from reference TRBV5-5 and TRBJ2-2): DAGVTQSPTHLIKTRGQQVTLRCSPISGHKSVSWYQQVLGQGPQFIFQYYEKEERGRGNFPDRFSARQFPNYSSELNVNALLLGDSALYLCASSPFQGGNTGELFFGEGSRLTVL.

On this clone itself: Other DNA sequences in this specimen translate into the identical CDR3. The chain recombines TRBV5-4 with TRBJ1-1; 7 bases are a match to TRBD1. The CDR3 contains 15 residues. V lost 3 bases and J lost 0; bases outside the gene matches: 5. Germline V gene lookup returns CDR1 SGHNT and CDR2 YYREEE (reference sequence). CDR3 amino acids: CASSSRTGLNTEAFF. DNA for the CDR3: TGTGCCAGCAGCTCCCGGACAGGCCTGAACACTGAAGCTTTCTTT.

The CDR3 sequence: CASSPRHNPDTQYF. The CDR3 nucleotides are TGTGCCAGCAGCCCCAGACACAATCCAGATACGCAGTATTTT. This rearrangement joins TRBV7-3 to TRBJ2-3; no clear D gene. Germline assignment: CDR1 SGHTA and CDR2 FQGTGA. The CDR3 length is 14 residues. Trimming left V 5 bases short and J 4 bases short, with 13 bases between.

V and J are TRBV6-5 and TRBJ2-5, with 9 positions matching TRBD1. V trimming: 5 bases; J trimming: 3 bases; junction bases outside the gene matches: 4. CDR3 length equals 14 residues. In germline, CDR1 is MNHEY, CDR2 SVGAGI. The DNA for the CDR3 is TGTGCCAGCAGTCCCTGGGACAGGGAAGAGACCCAGTACTTC. This codes for CASSPWDREETQYF.

The chain combines TRBV5-1 with TRBJ1-2, with TRBD1 as a possible D gene (6 bases). The CDR3 runs 15 residues. Germline CDR1 is SGHRS and CDR2 is YFSETQ. Trimming pared 3 bases from V and 4 bases from J, leaving 16 bases between. CDR3 coding DNA: TGCGCCAGCAGCTCGGAAACCCAGGGGATCTATGGCTACACCTTC. This sequence encodes CASSSETQGIYGYTF.

The rearrangement joins TRBV10-3 to TRBJ1-2; D is undetermined. V gave up 3 bases and J gave up 0 bases, with 11 bases separating them. CDR1 is ENHRY, CDR2 SYGVKD, per germline. The CDR3 sequence is 15 residues long. CDR3 loop: CAISDRSGSNYGYTF. The CDR3 DNA reads as TGTGCCATCAGTGATCGTAGCGGATCTAACTATGGCTACACCTTC.

The chain is built from TRBV2 and TRBJ2-7; weak D call: TRBD1 (6 bases). CDR3 length: 14 amino acids. V dropped 5 bases and J dropped 3 bases, with 14 bases sitting between them. Germline assignment: CDR1 SNHLY and CDR2 FYNNEI. CDR3 residues: CASSLTGQLYEQYF. The CDR3 coding sequence is TGTGCCAGCAGTCTCACTGGACAGCTCTACGAGCAGTACTTC.

This clone was detected only a few times. J is TRBJ1-5 and V is TRBV4-3; D is perhaps TRBD1 (6 bases). The germline V gene has CDR1 LGHNA and CDR2 YSLEER. The CDR3 totals 16 residues. V lost 4 bases to trimming and J lost 3 bases, with 16 bases between them. The DNA of the CDR3 is TGCGCCAGCAGCCCTGAGGTTTGGGACACCAATCAGCCCCAGCATTTT. Translating gives CASSPEVWDTNQPQHF.

The V and J genes are TRBV2 and TRBJ1-4; 8 bases are a match to TRBD1. V lost 8 bases to trimming and J lost 8 bases; unmatched junction nucleotides: 10. The germline CDR1 and CDR2 sequences are SNHLY and FYNNEI. The CDR3 is made up of 14 amino acids. The CDR3 DNA reads as TGTGCCAGCCGAACCGGGACAGGCATCGAAAAACTGTTTTTT. Translating gives CASRTGTGIEKLFF.

V and J are TRBV7-9 and TRBJ1-2, with D possibly matching TRBD1 (6 bases). Trimming shortened V by 1 base and J by 0 bases, and 12 bases separated the two germline ends. Germline CDR1 SEHNR, CDR2 FQNEAQ (reference sequence). The CDR3 sequence is 16 residues long. This CDR3 is CASSLESGVTNYGYTF. CDR3 DNA: TGTGCCAGCAGCTTAGAATCAGGGGTTACTAACTATGGCTACACCTTC.

This chain connects TRBV2 to TRBJ1-1; D is ambiguous. Per the germline V gene, CDR1 is SNHLY and CDR2 is FYNNEI. V lost 2 bases to trimming and J lost 11 bases, with 15 bases between them. The CDR3 consists of 13 residues. CDR3 DNA sequence: TGTGCCAGCAGTGAACGCCCCTCCGGGAGGGCTTTCTTT. This encodes CASSERPSGRAFF.

The chain uses TRBV5-1 and TRBJ1-1; 7 nucleotides align to TRBD1. The CDR3 sequence is 15 residues long. V lost 3 bases to trimming and J lost 8 bases; unmatched junction nucleotides: 13. Germline-derived CDR1 and CDR2 are SGHRS and YFSETQ. CDR3 sequence: CASSSKTREGGEAFF. CDR3 DNA sequence: TGCGCCAGCAGCTCGAAGACAAGAGAAGGGGGCGAAGCTTTCTTT.

The rearrangement joins TRBV6-1 to TRBJ2-7; weak D call: TRBD1 (6 bases). V gave up 7 bases and J gave up 4 bases, with 17 bases separating them. The CDR3 loop spans 14 amino acids. Germline values: CDR1 MNHNS, CDR2 SASEGT. CDR3 DNA: TGTGCCAGCACCCGAGGCAGGGGCGTGTACGAGCAGTACTTC. This encodes CASTRGRGVYEQYF.

The chain has TRBV11-3 and TRBJ1-2; 8 bases line up with TRBD1. After removal of 5 bases from V and 4 bases from J, the junction contained 3 bases not matched to a gene. The CDR3 spans 13 residues. Germline V gives CDR1 SGHNT, CDR2 YENEEA. The DNA for the CDR3 is TGTGCCAGCAGCCAAACAGGGGGCTATGGCTACACCTTC. Its translation is CASSQTGGYGYTF.

The chain links TRBV4-3 to TRBJ2-1; 11 bases match TRBD2. CDR1 is LGHNA, CDR2 YSLEER, per germline. The CDR3 has 18 residues. Germline trimming cut 4 bases from V and 0 bases from J; bases unmatched to any gene: 8. The DNA of the CDR3 is TGCGCCAGCAGCCCGGAGACTAGCGGGGTCAGCTCCTACAATGAGCAGTTCTTC. Its translation is CASSPETSGVSSYNEQFF.

The sample holds a few counts of this clone. The chain has TRBV7-9 and TRBJ1-5, with D unresolved. The CDR3 has 15 amino acids. V dropped 4 bases and J dropped 9 bases, with 19 bases sitting between them. Germline-derived CDR1 and CDR2 are SEHNR and FQNEAQ (reference sequence). CDR3 region: CASSSSKSPITPQHF. In DNA, the CDR3 is TGTGCCAGCAGCTCCTCTAAGAGTCCCATTACGCCCCAGCATTTT.

This clone has a handful of counts. The chain employs TRBV11-3 and TRBJ1-1, with D uncertain. V was cut by 2 bases and J by 4 bases, with 8 bases left in between. This CDR3 contains 13 residues. The V gene's germline CDR1 is SGHNT and CDR2 YENEEA. Written as DNA, the CDR3 is TGTGCCAGCAGCTTAAACATTGCCACTGAAGCTTTCTTT. Encoded protein: CASSLNIATEAFF.

The chain combines TRBV7-9 with TRBJ2-5, with 10 bases lining up with TRBD1. V was pared by 0 bases and J by 3 bases, with 1 base of the junction left unmatched. This CDR3 comprises 15 residues. Germline V gene lookup returns CDR1 SEHNR and CDR2 FQNEAQ (reference sequence). The CDR3 loop is CASSLADRGEETQYF. DNA for the CDR3: TGTGCCAGCAGCTTAGCGGACAGGGGGGAAGAGACCCAGTACTTC.

The chain employs TRBV29-1 and TRBJ2-7, with TRBD1 identical over 8 bases. J was trimmed by 4 bases and V by 6 bases; bases with no gene match: 8. CDR1 is SQVTM, CDR2 ANQGSEA, per germline. The CDR3 is made up of 13 amino acids. CDR3 sequence: CSVKHDRGYEQYF. The CDR3 DNA reads TGCAGCGTGAAACACGACAGGGGTTACGAGCAGTACTTC.

The chain recombines TRBV7-2 with TRBJ2-4, with D tentatively TRBD2 (6 bases). The CDR3 is 12 amino acids. CDR1 SGHTA and CDR2 FQGNSA come from the germline V gene. V lost 5 bases and J lost 9, with 11 bases in between. The CDR3 DNA reads TGTGCCAGCAGCCTTCTGGGGGGCATTCAGTACTTC. Translation gives CASSLLGGIQYF.